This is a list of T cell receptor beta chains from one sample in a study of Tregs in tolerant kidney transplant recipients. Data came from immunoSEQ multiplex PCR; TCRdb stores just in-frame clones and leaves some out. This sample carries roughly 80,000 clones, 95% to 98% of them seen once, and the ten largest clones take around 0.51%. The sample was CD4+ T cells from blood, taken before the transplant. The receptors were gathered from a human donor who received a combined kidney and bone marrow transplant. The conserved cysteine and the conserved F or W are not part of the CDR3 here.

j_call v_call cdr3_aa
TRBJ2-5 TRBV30 AWSGGGGMETQY
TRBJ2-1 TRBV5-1 ASSLAFAGHSYNEQF
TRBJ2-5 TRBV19 ASSRSGRGETQY
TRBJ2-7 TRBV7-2 ASSLVVAVAGVYEQY
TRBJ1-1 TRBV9 ASSATGGKWNTEAF
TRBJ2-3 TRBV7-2 ASRRLAGGTDTQY
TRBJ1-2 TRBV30 AWTRYPRDRVNYGYT
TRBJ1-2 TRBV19 ASSIDWRYGYT
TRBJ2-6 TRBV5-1 ASSPLGQSGANVLT
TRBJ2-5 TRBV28 ASSLQRGGETQY
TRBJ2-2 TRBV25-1 ASRITSGGAGNTGELF
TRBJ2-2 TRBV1 TSSAPTTSGKRAGELF
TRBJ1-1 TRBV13 ASSRDNRGNTEAF
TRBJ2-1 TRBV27 ASSKTGGPYNEQF
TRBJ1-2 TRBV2 ASSEADSYT
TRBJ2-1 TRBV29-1 SAGTQGYEQF
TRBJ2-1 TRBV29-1 SVAGLAGEGEQF
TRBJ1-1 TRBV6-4 ASRQDRDTEAF
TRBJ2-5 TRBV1 TSSQGPLAAETQY
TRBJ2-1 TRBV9 ASSVSPASGRANEQF
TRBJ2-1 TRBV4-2 ASSLSGLAVNNEQF
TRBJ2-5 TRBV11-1 ASSFQGLAGPQETQY
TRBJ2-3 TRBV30 AWSRGRAVDTQY
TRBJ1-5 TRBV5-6 ASTRTGFSNQPQH
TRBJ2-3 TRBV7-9 ASSSPGTDTQY
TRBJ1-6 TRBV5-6 ASSRRTQDSYNSPLH
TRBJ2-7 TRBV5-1 ASSKGTGGYEQY
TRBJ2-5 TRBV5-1 ASSLDSGRAGETQY
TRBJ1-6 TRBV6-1 ASSETRGGPSPLH
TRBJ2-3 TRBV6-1 ASGGRATDTQY
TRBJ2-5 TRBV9 ASSAGLSVETQY
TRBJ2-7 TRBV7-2 ASTSNGGQGAGEQY
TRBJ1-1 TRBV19 ASSIQVNTEAF
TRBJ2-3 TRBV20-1 SAKTNTQY
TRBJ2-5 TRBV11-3 ASRPTGIQRETQY
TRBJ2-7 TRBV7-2 ASSGPGLAASYEQY
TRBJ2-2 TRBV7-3 ASSKLTGANTGELF
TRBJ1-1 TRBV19 ASSTPKGAQNTEAF
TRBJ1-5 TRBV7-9 ASSFLLYDYQPQH
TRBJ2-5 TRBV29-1 SAEAVTGETQY
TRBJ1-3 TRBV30 AWSVQGARGNTIY
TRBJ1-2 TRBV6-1 ASRPDSLRGGYT
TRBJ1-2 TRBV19 ASSKVQRMNRDHT
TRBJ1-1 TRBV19 ASSIDGTQAGDTEAF
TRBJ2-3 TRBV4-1 ASSQDRAGDTQY
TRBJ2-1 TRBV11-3 ASSPGTSGRRWQF
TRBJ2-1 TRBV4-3 ASSQDRLAGLYNEQF
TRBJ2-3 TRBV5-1 ASTGTSVTDTQY
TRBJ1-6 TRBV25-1 ASSGQTAWYNSPLH